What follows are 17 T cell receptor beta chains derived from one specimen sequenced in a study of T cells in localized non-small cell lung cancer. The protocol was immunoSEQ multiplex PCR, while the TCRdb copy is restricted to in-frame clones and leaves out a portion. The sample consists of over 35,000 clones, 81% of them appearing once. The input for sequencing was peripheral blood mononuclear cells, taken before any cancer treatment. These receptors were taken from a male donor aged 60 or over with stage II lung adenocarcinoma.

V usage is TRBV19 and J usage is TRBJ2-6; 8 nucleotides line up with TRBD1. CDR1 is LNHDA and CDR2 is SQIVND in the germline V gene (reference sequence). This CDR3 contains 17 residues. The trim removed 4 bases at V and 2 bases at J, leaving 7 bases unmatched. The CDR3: CASSTGQGRAGANVLTF. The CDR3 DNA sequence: TGTGCCAGTAGTACTGGACAGGGAAGAGCTGGGGCCAACGTCCTGACTTTC.

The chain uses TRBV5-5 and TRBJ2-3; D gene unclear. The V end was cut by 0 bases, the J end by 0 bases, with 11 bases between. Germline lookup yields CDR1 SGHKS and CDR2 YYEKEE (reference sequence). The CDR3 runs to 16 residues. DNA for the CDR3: TGTGCCAGCAGCTTGGGGAGTTCTACTAGCACAGATACGCAGTATTTT. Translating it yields CASSLGSSTSTDTQYF.

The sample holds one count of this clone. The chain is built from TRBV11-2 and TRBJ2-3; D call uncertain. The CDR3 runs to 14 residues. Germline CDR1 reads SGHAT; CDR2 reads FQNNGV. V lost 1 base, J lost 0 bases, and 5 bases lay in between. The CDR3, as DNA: TGTGCCAGCAGCTTAGTACGGAGCACAGATACGCAGTATTTT. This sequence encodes CASSLVRSTDTQYF.

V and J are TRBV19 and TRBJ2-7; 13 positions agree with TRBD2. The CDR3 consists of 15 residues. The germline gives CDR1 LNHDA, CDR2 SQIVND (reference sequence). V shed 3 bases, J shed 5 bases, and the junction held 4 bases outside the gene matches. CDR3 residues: CASSIGLAGVNEQYF. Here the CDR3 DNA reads TGTGCCAGTAGTATTGGACTAGCGGGAGTGAACGAGCAGTACTTC.

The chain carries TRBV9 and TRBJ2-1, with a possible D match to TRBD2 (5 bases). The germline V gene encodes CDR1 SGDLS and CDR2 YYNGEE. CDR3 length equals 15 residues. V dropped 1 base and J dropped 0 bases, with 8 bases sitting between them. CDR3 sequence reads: CASSVSGSSYNEQFF. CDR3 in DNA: TGTGCCAGCAGCGTAAGTGGGAGCTCCTACAATGAGCAGTTCTTC.

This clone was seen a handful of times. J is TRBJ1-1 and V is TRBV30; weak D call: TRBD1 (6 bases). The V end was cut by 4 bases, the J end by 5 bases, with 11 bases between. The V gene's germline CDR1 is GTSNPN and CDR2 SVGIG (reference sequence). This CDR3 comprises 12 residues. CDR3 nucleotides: TGTGCCTGGACAGGGGTGAGGACTGAAGCTTTCTTT. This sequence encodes CAWTGVRTEAFF.

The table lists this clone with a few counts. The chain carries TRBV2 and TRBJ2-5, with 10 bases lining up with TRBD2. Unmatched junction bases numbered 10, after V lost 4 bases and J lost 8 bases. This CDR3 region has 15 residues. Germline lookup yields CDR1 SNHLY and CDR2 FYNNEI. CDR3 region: CASSGTSGNFGTQYF. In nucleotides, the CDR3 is TGTGCCAGCAGTGGGACTAGCGGAAACTTTGGTACCCAGTACTTC.

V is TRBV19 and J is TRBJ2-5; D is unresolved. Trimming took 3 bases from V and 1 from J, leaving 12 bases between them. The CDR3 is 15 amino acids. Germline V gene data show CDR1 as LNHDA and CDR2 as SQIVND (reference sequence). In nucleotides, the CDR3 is TGTGCCAGTAGTATGTTTGGGTCCCTCCAAGAGACCCAGTACTTC. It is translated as CASSMFGSLQETQYF.

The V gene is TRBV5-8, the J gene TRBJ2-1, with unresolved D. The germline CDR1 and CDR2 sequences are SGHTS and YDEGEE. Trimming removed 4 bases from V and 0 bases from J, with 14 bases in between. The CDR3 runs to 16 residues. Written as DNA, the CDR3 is TGTGCCAGCAGCCCCCGGACCAGCCCCTCCTACAATGAGCAGTTCTTC. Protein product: CASSPRTSPSYNEQFF.

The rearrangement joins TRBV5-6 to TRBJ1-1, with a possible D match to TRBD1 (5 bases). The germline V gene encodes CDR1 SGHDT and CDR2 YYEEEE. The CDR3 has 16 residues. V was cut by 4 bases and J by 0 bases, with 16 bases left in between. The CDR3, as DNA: TGTGCCAGCAGCATCGACAGAAATTACGTGAACACTGAAGCTTTCTTT. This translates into CASSIDRNYVNTEAFF.

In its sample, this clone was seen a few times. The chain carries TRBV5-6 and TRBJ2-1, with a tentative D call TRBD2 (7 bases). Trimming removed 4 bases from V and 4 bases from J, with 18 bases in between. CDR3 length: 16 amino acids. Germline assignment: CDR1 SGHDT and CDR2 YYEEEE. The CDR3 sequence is CASSEDGGPRYNEQFF. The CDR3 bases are TGTGCCAGCAGCGAGGACGGGGGGCCGAGGTACAATGAGCAGTTCTTC.

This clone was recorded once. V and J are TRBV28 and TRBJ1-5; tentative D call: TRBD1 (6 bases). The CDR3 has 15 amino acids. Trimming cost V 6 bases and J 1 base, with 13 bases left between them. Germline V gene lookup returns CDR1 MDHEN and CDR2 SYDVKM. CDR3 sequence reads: CASSLQGGSNQPQHF. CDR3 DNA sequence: TGTGCCAGCAGCCTACAGGGAGGGAGCAATCAGCCCCAGCATTTT.

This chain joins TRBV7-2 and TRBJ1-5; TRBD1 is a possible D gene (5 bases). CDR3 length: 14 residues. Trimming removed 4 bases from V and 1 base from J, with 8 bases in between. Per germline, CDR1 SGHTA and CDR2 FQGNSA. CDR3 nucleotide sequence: TGTGCCAGCAGCTACAGGTTAAGCAATCAGCCCCAGCATTTT. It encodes CASSYRLSNQPQHF.

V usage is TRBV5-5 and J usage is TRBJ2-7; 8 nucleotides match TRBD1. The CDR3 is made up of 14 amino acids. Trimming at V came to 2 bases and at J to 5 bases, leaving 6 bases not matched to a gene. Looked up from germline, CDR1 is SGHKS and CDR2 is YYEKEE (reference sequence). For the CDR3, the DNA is TGTGCCAGCAGCTTCGGACAGGGTTCCAACGAGCAGTACTTC. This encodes CASSFGQGSNEQYF.

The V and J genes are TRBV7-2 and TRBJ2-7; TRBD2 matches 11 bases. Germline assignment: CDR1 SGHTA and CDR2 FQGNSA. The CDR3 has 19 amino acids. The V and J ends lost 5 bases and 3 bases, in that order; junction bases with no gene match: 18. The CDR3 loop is CASSPIVPSTSGALYEQYF. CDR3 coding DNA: TGTGCCAGCAGCCCGATAGTACCTTCGACTAGCGGGGCCCTCTACGAGCAGTACTTC.

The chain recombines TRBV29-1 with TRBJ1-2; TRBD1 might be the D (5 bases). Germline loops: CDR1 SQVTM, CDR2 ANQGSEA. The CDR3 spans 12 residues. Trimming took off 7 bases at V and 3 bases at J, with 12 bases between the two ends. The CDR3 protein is CSGGDGYYGYTF. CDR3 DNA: TGCAGCGGTGGGGACGGATACTATGGCTACACCTTC.

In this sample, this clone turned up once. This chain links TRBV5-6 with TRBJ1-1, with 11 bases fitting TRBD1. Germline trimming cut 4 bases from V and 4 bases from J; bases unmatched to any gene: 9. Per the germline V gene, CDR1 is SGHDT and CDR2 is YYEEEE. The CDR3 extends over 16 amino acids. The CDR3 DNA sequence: TGTGCCAGCAGCCTGGGGTGGGACAGGGGGGCCACTGAAGCTTTCTTT. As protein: CASSLGWDRGATEAFF.